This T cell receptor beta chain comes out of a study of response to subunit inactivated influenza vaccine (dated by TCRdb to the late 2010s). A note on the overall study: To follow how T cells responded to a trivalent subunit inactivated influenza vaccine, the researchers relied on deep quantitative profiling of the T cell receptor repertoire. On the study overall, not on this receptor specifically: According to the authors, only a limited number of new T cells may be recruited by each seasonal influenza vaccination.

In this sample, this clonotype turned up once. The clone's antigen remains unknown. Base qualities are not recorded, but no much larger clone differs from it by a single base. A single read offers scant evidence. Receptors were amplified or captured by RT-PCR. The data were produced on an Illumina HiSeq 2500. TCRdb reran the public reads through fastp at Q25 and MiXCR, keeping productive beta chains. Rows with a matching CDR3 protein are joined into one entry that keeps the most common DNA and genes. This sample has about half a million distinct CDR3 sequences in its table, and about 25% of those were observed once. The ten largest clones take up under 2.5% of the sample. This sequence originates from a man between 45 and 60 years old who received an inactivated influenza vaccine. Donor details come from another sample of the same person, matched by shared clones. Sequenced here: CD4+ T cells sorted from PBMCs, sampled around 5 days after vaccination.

The encoded CDR3 is CASSVAPTGNSPLHF. The DNA reads as follows: TGTGCCAGCAGCGTAGCCCCAACTGGGAATTCACCCCTCCACTTT. The V and J segments used are TRBV9 and TRBJ1-6, with the D gene not confidently named. The CDR3, from cysteine to phenylalanine, totals 15 residues. Only CDR3 DNA is held: 45 bases, read in frame from base 1. For CDR1 and CDR2, the germline V gene lists SGDLS and YYNGEE. V sheds 0 bases and J sheds 7 bases, leaving 11 bases between their ends.